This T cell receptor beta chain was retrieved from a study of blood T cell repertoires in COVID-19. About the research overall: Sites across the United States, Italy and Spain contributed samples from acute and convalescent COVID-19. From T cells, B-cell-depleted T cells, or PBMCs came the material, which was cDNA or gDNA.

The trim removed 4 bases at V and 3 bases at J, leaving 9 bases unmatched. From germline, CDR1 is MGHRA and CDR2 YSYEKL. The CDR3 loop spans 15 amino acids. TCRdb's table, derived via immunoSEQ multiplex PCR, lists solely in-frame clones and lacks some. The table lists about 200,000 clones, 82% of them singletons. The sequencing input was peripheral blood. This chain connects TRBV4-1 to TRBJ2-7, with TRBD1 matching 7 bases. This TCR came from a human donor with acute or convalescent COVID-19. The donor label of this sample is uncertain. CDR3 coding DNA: TGCGCCAGCAGCCGCGACAGGGCGTTATTCTACGAGCAGTACTTC. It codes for CASSRDRALFYEQYF.